These T cell receptor beta chains were read from a single sample in a study of patients and donors after allogeneic stem cell transplantation. MiXCR was run by TCRdb on the RT-PCR reads, yielding one entry per CDR3 protein. The sample carries approximately 140,000 distinct CDR3 sequences, about a third recorded once. The sample comprised blood, either unsorted or a sorted T cell fraction (not recorded which). The receptors shown here come from a human donor who was either an allogeneic HSCT recipient or a stem cell or donor lymphocyte infusion donor (not recorded which). It is not recorded whose cells these are; they may come from a transplant donor. The CDR3 runs from the conserved cysteine through the conserved F or W. Fields, in order: J gene, D gene, clone size, V gene, CDR3 protein, CDR3 DNA. A D gene is named only where the DNA matches it firmly. The size field is filled for only some rows; it gives once, few, many or a size class.

j_gene: TRBJ1-2; d_gene: NA; abundance: NA; v_gene: TRBV12-3/TRBV12-4; CDR3aa: CASSFGGTNYGYTF; CDR3nt: TGTGCCAGCAGTTTTGGGGGGACTAACTATGGCTACACCTTC
j_gene: TRBJ2-5; d_gene: NA; abundance: NA; v_gene: TRBV12-3/TRBV12-4; CDR3aa: CASGRFQETQYF; CDR3nt: TGTGCCAGCGGACGGTTTCAAGAGACCCAGTACTTC
j_gene: TRBJ2-3; d_gene: NA; abundance: few; v_gene: TRBV5-1; CDR3aa: CASSLGLPSSTDTQYF; CDR3nt: TGCGCCAGCAGCTTAGGACTCCCATCTAGCACAGATACGCAGTATTTT
j_gene: TRBJ2-5; d_gene: TRBD2; abundance: NA; v_gene: TRBV5-6; CDR3aa: CASSQGGGGGETQYF; CDR3nt: TGTGCCAGCAGCCAAGGCGGGGGTGGAGGAGAGACCCAGTACTTC
j_gene: TRBJ2-1; d_gene: NA; abundance: NA; v_gene: TRBV25-1; CDR3aa: CASGLYNEQFF; CDR3nt: TGTGCCAGCGGTTTATACAATGAGCAGTTCTTC
j_gene: TRBJ1-2; d_gene: NA; abundance: NA; v_gene: TRBV10-3; CDR3aa: CAISEPGPNYGYTF; CDR3nt: TGTGCCATCAGTGAGCCGGGACCTAACTATGGCTACACCTTC
j_gene: TRBJ2-3; d_gene: NA; abundance: NA; v_gene: TRBV9; CDR3aa: CASSTHLDTQYF; CDR3nt: TGTGCCAGCAGCACCCACCTCGATACGCAGTATTTT
j_gene: TRBJ1-1; d_gene: TRBD1; abundance: NA; v_gene: TRBV27; CDR3aa: CASSLVPGGNEAFF; CDR3nt: TGTGCCAGCAGTTTAGTTCCAGGGGGCAACGAAGCTTTCTTT
j_gene: TRBJ2-2; d_gene: NA; abundance: NA; v_gene: TRBV12-3/TRBV12-4; CDR3aa: CASSLASEAGELFF; CDR3nt: TGTGCCAGCAGTTTAGCGTCGGAGGCCGGGGAGCTGTTTTTT
j_gene: TRBJ2-2; d_gene: NA; abundance: NA; v_gene: TRBV7-6; CDR3aa: CASSLRPMVTNTGELFF; CDR3nt: TGTGCCAGCAGCCTGCGCCCTATGGTTACGAACACCGGGGAGCTGTTTTTT
j_gene: TRBJ1-4; d_gene: NA; abundance: NA; v_gene: TRBV6-6; CDR3aa: CASRRATNEKLFF; CDR3nt: TGTGCCAGCCGTCGGGCAACTAATGAAAAACTGTTTTTT
j_gene: TRBJ2-1; d_gene: TRBD1; abundance: NA; v_gene: TRBV30; CDR3aa: CARASNRGGPYNEQFF; CDR3nt: TGTGCCCGGGCCAGTAACAGGGGCGGTCCTTACAATGAGCAGTTCTTC
j_gene: TRBJ1-4; d_gene: TRBD1; abundance: few; v_gene: TRBV12-3/TRBV12-4; CDR3aa: CASSFPGQGATNEKLFF; CDR3nt: TGTGCCAGCAGTTTTCCGGGACAGGGGGCGACTAATGAAAAACTGTTTTTT
j_gene: TRBJ2-7; d_gene: NA; abundance: NA; v_gene: TRBV6-6; CDR3aa: CASSYPEVDGEQYF; CDR3nt: TGTGCCAGCAGTTACCCGGAGGTGGACGGCGAGCAGTACTTC
j_gene: TRBJ2-4; d_gene: NA; abundance: NA; v_gene: TRBV7-2; CDR3aa: CASSLFGGPGFTIAKNIQYF; CDR3nt: TGTGCCAGCAGCCTTTTTGGGGGGCCCGGTTTTACTATAGCCAAAAACATTCAGTACTTC
j_gene: TRBJ1-3; d_gene: NA; abundance: NA; v_gene: TRBV7-2; CDR3aa: CASSIGQLQGNTIYF; CDR3nt: TGTGCCAGCAGCATCGGACAGCTTCAAGGAAACACCATATATTTT
j_gene: TRBJ2-5; d_gene: TRBD1; abundance: NA; v_gene: TRBV28; CDR3aa: CASSGRDRQETQYF; CDR3nt: TGTGCCAGCAGCGGCCGGGACAGACAAGAGACCCAGTACTTC
j_gene: TRBJ1-3; d_gene: NA; abundance: few; v_gene: TRBV7-8; CDR3aa: CASRPVGPSGNTIYF; CDR3nt: TGTGCCAGCAGACCTGTGGGGCCCTCTGGAAACACCATATATTTT
j_gene: TRBJ1-3; d_gene: NA; abundance: few; v_gene: TRBV20-1; CDR3aa: CSYRGNTIYF; CDR3nt: TGCAGTTACCGGGGAAACACCATATATTTT
j_gene: TRBJ2-3; d_gene: NA; abundance: NA; v_gene: TRBV15; CDR3aa: CATSRDQDPADTQYF; CDR3nt: TGTGCCACCAGCAGAGATCAGGATCCCGCAGATACGCAGTATTTT
j_gene: TRBJ1-6; d_gene: NA; abundance: NA; v_gene: TRBV20-1; CDR3aa: CSAREGRNSPLHF; CDR3nt: TGCAGTGCTAGAGAGGGGCGAAATTCACCCCTCCACTTT
j_gene: TRBJ1-1; d_gene: NA; abundance: few; v_gene: TRBV11-2; CDR3aa: CASSLDWNTEAFF; CDR3nt: TGTGCCAGCAGCTTAGATTGGAACACTGAAGCTTTCTTT
j_gene: TRBJ2-4; d_gene: TRBD2; abundance: few; v_gene: TRBV7-9; CDR3aa: CASSLAGGAVAKNIQYF; CDR3nt: TGTGCCAGCAGCTTAGCGGGAGGGGCGGTGGCCAAAAACATTCAGTACTTC
j_gene: TRBJ1-1; d_gene: NA; abundance: NA; v_gene: TRBV13; CDR3aa: CASSLSRQGYTEAFF; CDR3nt: TGTGCCAGCAGCTTGTCTCGGCAGGGGTACACTGAAGCTTTCTTT
j_gene: TRBJ2-1; d_gene: NA; abundance: NA; v_gene: TRBV18; CDR3aa: CASQGAGNEQFF; CDR3nt: TGTGCCAGCCAAGGCGCGGGCAATGAGCAGTTCTTC
j_gene: TRBJ1-1; d_gene: TRBD1; abundance: many; v_gene: TRBV9; CDR3aa: CASSGQGMSTEAFF; CDR3nt: TGTGCCAGCAGCGGACAGGGTATGAGCACTGAAGCTTTCTTT
j_gene: TRBJ1-5; d_gene: NA; abundance: few; v_gene: TRBV12-3/TRBV12-4; CDR3aa: CASSPWGQGQPQHF; CDR3nt: TGTGCCAGCAGTCCCTGGGGCCAGGGTCAGCCCCAGCATTTT
j_gene: TRBJ1-2; d_gene: TRBD1; abundance: few; v_gene: TRBV12-3/TRBV12-4; CDR3aa: CASSATGMGYGYTF; CDR3nt: TGTGCCAGCAGCGCGACAGGGATGGGATATGGCTACACCTTC
j_gene: TRBJ1-2; d_gene: NA; abundance: once; v_gene: TRBV5-1; CDR3aa: CASSRAEQGRGYGYTF; CDR3nt: TGCGCCAGCAGCCGTGCTGAACAGGGACGGGGCTATGGCTACACCTTC
j_gene: TRBJ2-3; d_gene: NA; abundance: NA; v_gene: TRBV7-3; CDR3aa: CASSLIGSALTQYF; CDR3nt: TGTGCCAGCAGCTTAATAGGGTCCGCCCTTACGCAGTATTTT
j_gene: TRBJ1-4; d_gene: NA; abundance: NA; v_gene: TRBV7-9; CDR3aa: CASSLDGVTNEKLFF; CDR3nt: TGTGCCAGCAGCTTAGATGGGGTAACTAATGAAAAACTGTTTTTT
j_gene: TRBJ1-5; d_gene: NA; abundance: NA; v_gene: TRBV6-6; CDR3aa: CASSLWRGNQPQHF; CDR3nt: TGTGCCAGCAGTCTCTGGCGAGGCAATCAGCCCCAGCATTTT
j_gene: TRBJ2-5; d_gene: TRBD1; abundance: NA; v_gene: TRBV28; CDR3aa: CASSSSGTGETQYF; CDR3nt: TGTGCCAGCAGCTCTTCCGGGACAGGAGAGACCCAGTACTTC
j_gene: TRBJ2-3; d_gene: NA; abundance: NA; v_gene: TRBV11-3; CDR3aa: CASSNRLADTQYF; CDR3nt: TGTGCCAGCAGCAACCGACTAGCAGATACGCAGTATTTT
j_gene: TRBJ1-6; d_gene: NA; abundance: few; v_gene: TRBV7-8; CDR3aa: CASSLLGRESSYNSPLHF; CDR3nt: TGTGCCAGCAGCTTATTGGGCAGGGAGAGCTCCTATAATTCACCCCTCCACTTT
j_gene: TRBJ2-1; d_gene: NA; abundance: NA; v_gene: TRBV24-1; CDR3aa: CATSDFKGYEQFF; CDR3nt: TGTGCCACCAGTGATTTTAAAGGCTATGAGCAGTTCTTC
j_gene: TRBJ1-1; d_gene: NA; abundance: NA; v_gene: TRBV28; CDR3aa: CASSLLVVGGNTEAFF; CDR3nt: TGTGCCAGCAGTTTATTAGTCGTCGGGGGGAACACTGAAGCTTTCTTT
j_gene: TRBJ2-7; d_gene: TRBD1; abundance: NA; v_gene: TRBV6-2/TRBV6-3; CDR3aa: CASSPTGGPYEQYF; CDR3nt: TGTGCCAGCTCCCCAACAGGGGGACCCTACGAGCAGTACTTC
j_gene: TRBJ1-2; d_gene: NA; abundance: few; v_gene: TRBV28; CDR3aa: CASSSNYGYTF; CDR3nt: TGTGCCAGCAGTTCAAACTACGGCTACACCTTC
j_gene: TRBJ2-7; d_gene: NA; abundance: few; v_gene: TRBV12-3/TRBV12-4; CDR3aa: CASRGTGSYEQYF; CDR3nt: TGTGCCAGCAGGGGGACGGGTTCCTACGAGCAGTACTTC
j_gene: TRBJ1-6; d_gene: NA; abundance: NA; v_gene: TRBV6-1; CDR3aa: CASSERQGVVHF; CDR3nt: TGTGCCAGCAGTGAACGGCAGGGTGTAGTCCACTTT
j_gene: TRBJ1-2; d_gene: NA; abundance: few; v_gene: TRBV3-1; CDR3aa: CASSRGDLGYTF; CDR3nt: TGTGCCAGCAGCCGCGGGGACCTTGGCTACACCTTC
j_gene: TRBJ1-4; d_gene: NA; abundance: once; v_gene: TRBV20-1; CDR3aa: CSAVSGGWEKLFF; CDR3nt: TGCAGTGCTGTCTCCGGGGGCTGGGAAAAACTGTTTTTT
j_gene: TRBJ2-1; d_gene: NA; abundance: NA; v_gene: TRBV2; CDR3aa: CASSVTRDLNEQFF; CDR3nt: TGTGCCAGCAGTGTAACCAGGGACCTCAATGAGCAGTTCTTC
j_gene: TRBJ1-3; d_gene: TRBD1; abundance: NA; v_gene: TRBV28; CDR3aa: CASSSDRTSSGNTIYF; CDR3nt: TGTGCCAGCAGTTCGGACAGGACTTCCTCTGGAAACACCATATATTTT
j_gene: TRBJ1-1; d_gene: NA; abundance: NA; v_gene: TRBV3-1; CDR3aa: CASSQITNTANTEAFF; CDR3nt: TGTGCCAGCAGTCAAATCACGAACACTGCCAACACTGAAGCTTTCTTT
j_gene: TRBJ1-4; d_gene: NA; abundance: NA; v_gene: TRBV12-3/TRBV12-4; CDR3aa: CASSPGTVGGGEKLFF; CDR3nt: TGTGCCAGCAGCCCTGGGACGGTTGGAGGTGGTGAAAAACTGTTTTTT
j_gene: TRBJ2-5; d_gene: NA; abundance: NA; v_gene: TRBV12-3/TRBV12-4; CDR3aa: CASSPGRTRYQETQYF; CDR3nt: TGTGCCAGCAGCCCCGGGCGGACGAGGTACCAAGAGACCCAGTACTTC